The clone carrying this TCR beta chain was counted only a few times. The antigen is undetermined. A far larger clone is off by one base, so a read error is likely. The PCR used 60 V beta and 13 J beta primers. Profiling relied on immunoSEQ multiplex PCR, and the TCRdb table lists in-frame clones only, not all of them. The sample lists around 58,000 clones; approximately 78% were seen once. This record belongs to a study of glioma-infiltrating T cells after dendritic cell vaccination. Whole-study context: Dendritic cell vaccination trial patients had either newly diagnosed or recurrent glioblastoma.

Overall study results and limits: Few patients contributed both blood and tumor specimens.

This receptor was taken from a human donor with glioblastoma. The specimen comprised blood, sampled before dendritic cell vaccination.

The CDR3 loop is CASSHPGTGVDEKLFF. CDR3 sequence (DNA): TGTGCCAGCAGCCATCCCGGGACAGGGGTGGATGAAAAACTGTTTTTT. The rearrangement uses TRBV4-2 and TRBJ1-4; TRBD1 agrees at 10 bases. CDR3 length: 16 amino acids. Germline-derived CDR1 and CDR2 are LGHNA and YNFKEQ. V shed 3 bases, J shed 6 bases, and the junction held 7 bases outside the gene matches.